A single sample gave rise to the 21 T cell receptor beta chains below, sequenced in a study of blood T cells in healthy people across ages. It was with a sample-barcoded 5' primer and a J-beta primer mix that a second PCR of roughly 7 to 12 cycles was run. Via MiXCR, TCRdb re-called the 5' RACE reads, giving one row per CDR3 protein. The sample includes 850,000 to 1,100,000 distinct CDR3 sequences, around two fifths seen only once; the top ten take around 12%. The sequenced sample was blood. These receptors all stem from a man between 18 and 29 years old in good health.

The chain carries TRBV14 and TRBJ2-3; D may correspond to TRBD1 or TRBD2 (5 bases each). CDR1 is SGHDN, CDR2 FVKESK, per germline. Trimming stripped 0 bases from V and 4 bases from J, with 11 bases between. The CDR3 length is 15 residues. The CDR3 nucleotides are TGTGCCAGCAGCCAAGACTTACTAGGGGCAGATACGCAGTATTTT. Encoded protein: CASSQDLLGADTQYF. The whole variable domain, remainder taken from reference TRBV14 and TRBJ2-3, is EAGVTQFPSHSVIEKGQTVTLRCDPISGHDNLYWYRRVMGKEIKFLLHFVKESKQDESGMPNNRFLAERTGGTYSTLKVQPAELEDSGVYFCASSQDLLGADTQYFGPGTRLTVL.

The CDR3 DNA reads TGCAGTGCTAGAGGAGGCTTTTGGGGTAGCGGGCGTTACAACTCCTACAATGAGCAGTTCTTC. This translates into CSARGGFWGSGRYNSYNEQFF. V gene TRBV20-1 combines with J gene TRBJ2-1; 7 nucleotides align to TRBD2. Germline values: CDR1 DFQATT, CDR2 SNEGSKA (reference sequence). The V segment lost 1 base and the J segment 0 bases; nucleotides outside the gene matches: 21. The CDR3 covers 21 residues.

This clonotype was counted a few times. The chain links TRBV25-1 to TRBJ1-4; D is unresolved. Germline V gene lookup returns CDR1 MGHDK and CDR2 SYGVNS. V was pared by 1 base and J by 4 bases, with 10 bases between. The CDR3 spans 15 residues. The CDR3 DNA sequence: TGTGCCAGCAGTGAATTTCCGGGAGATAATGAAAAACTGTTTTTT. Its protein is CASSEFPGDNEKLFF. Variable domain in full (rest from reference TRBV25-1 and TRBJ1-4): EADIYQTPRYLVIGTGKKITLECSQTMGHDKMYWYQQDPGMELHLIHYSYGVNSTEKGDLSSESTVSRIRTEHFPLTLESARPSHTSQYLCASSEFPGDNEKLFFGSGTQLSVL.

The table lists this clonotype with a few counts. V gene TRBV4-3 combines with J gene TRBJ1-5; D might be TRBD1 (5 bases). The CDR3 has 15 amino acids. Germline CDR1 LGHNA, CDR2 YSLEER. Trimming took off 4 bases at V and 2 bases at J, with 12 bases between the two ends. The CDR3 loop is CASSPGLEGNQPQHF. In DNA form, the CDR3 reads TGCGCCAGCAGCCCGGGACTCGAGGGCAATCAGCCCCAGCATTTT.

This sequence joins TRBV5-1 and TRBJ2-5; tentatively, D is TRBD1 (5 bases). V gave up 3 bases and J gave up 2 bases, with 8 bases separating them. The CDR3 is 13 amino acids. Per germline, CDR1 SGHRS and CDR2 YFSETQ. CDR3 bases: TGCGCCAGCAGCTGGGGCCCGCAAGAGACCCAGTACTTC. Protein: CASSWGPQETQYF.

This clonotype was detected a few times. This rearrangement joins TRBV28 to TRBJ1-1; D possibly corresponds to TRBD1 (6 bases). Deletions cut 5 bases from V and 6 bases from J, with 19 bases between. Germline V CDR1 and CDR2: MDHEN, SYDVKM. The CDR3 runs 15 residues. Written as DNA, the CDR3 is TGTGCCAGCAGTACTGCCGGGACAACCCCCGCTGAAGCTTTCTTT. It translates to CASSTAGTTPAEAFF. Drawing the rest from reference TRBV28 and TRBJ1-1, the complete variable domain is DVKVTQSSRYLVKRTGEKVFLECVQDMDHENMFWYRQDPGLGLRLIYFSYDVKMKEKGDIPEGYSVSREKKERFSLILESASTNQTSMYLCASSTAGTTPAEAFFGQGTRLTVV.

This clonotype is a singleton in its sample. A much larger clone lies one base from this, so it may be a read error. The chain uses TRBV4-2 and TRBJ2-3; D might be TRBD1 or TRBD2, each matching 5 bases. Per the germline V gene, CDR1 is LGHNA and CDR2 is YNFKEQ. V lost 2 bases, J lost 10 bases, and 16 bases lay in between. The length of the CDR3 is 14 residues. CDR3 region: CASSQPQLGDAQYF. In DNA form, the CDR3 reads TGTGCCAGCAGCCAACCACAATTGGGGGATGCGCAGTATTTT.

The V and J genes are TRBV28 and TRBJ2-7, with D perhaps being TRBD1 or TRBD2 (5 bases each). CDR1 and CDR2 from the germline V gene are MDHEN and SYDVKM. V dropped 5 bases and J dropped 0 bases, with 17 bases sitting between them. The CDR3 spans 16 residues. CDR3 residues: CASSPSGAIFSYEQYF. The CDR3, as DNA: TGTGCCAGCAGTCCCTCCGGGGCCATATTCTCCTACGAGCAGTACTTC. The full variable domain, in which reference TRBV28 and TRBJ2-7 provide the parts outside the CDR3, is DVKVTQSSRYLVKRTGEKVFLECVQDMDHENMFWYRQDPGLGLRLIYFSYDVKMKEKGDIPEGYSVSREKKERFSLILESASTNQTSMYLCASSPSGAIFSYEQYFGPGTRLTVT.

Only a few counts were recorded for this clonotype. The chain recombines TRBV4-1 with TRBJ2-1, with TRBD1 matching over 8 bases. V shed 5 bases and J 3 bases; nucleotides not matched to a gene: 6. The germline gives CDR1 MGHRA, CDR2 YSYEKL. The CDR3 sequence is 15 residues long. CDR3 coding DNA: TGCGCCAGCAGCTTTCGGACAGGGCTCTACAATGAGCAGTTCTTC. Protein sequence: CASSFRTGLYNEQFF.

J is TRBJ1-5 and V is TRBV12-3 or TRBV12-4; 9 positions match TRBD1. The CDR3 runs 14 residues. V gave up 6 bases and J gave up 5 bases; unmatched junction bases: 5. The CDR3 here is CASRLGQGHQPQHF. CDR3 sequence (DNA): TGTGCCAGCAGACTGGGACAGGGTCATCAGCCCCAGCATTTT.

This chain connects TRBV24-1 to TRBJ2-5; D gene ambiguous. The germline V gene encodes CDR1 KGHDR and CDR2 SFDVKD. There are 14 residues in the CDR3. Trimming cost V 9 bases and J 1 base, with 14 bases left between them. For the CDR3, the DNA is TGTGCCACCGGGCAGGACGGCATCCAAGAGACCCAGTACTTC. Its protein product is CATGQDGIQETQYF.

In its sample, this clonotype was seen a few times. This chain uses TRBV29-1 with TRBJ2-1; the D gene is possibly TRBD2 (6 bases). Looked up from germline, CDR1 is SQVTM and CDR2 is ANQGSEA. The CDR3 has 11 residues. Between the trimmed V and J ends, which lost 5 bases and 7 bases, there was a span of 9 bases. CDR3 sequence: CSVSGRNEQFF. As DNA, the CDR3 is TGCAGCGTTTCAGGGAGGAATGAGCAGTTCTTC.

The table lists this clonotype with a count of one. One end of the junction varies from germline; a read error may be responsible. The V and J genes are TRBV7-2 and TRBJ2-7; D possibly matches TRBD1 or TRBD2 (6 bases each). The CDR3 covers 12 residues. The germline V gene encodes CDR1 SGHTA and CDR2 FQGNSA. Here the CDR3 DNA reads TGTGCCAGCAGCTTAGCACTAGGGGGGATGAACTTC. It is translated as CASSLALGGMNF.

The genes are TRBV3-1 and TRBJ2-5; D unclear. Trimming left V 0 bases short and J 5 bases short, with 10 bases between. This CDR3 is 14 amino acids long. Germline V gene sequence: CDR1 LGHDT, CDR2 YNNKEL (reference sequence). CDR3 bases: TGTGCCAGCAGCCAAGATGCAACTGAGGAGACCCAGTACTTC. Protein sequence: CASSQDATEETQYF.

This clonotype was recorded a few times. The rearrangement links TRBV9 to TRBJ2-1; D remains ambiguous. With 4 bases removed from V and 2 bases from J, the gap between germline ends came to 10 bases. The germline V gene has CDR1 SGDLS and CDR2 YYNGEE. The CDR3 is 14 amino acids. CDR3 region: CASSPGYTYNEQFF. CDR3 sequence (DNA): TGTGCCAGCAGCCCCGGCTATACCTACAATGAGCAGTTCTTC.

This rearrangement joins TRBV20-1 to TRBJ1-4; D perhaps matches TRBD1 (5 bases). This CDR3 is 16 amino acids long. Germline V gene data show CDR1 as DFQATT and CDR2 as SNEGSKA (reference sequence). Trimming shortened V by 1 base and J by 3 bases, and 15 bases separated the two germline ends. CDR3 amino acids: CSARGGTEGSNEKLFF. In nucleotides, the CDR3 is TGCAGTGCTAGAGGCGGGACGGAGGGATCTAATGAAAAACTGTTTTTT.

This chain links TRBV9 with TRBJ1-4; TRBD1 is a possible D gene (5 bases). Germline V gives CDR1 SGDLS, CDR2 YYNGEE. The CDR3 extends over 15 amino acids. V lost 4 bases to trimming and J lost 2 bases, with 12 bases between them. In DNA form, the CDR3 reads TGTGCCAGCAGCCTTGAGGAGGGGACTAATGAAAAACTGTTTTTT. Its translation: CASSLEEGTNEKLFF.

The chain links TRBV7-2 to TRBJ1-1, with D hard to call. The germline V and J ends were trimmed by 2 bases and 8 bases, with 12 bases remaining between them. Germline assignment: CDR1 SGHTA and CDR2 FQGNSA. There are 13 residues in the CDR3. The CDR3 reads CASSLKVGWEAFF. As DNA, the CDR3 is TGTGCCAGCAGCTTAAAAGTAGGGTGGGAAGCTTTCTTT.

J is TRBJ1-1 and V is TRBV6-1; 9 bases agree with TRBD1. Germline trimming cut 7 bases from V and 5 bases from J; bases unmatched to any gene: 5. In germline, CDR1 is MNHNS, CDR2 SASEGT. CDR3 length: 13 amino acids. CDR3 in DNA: TGTGCCAGCAATTACAGGGGGCGTACTGAAGCTTTCTTT. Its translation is CASNYRGRTEAFF.

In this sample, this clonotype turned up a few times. The CDR3 protein is CASSQTLGSPLHF. In nucleotides, the CDR3 is TGTGCCAGCAGCCAGACGTTAGGATCACCCCTCCACTTT. J is TRBJ1-6 and V is TRBV3-1; D is undetermined. This CDR3 is built from 13 residues. The V end was cut by 3 bases, the J end by 10 bases, with 10 bases between. Germline CDR1 is LGHDT and CDR2 is YNNKEL (reference sequence).

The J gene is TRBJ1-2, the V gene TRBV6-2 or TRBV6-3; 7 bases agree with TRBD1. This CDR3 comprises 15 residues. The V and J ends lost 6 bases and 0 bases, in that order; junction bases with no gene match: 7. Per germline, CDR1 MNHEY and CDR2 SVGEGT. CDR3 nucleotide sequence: TGTGCCAGCAGAGAAACGGGGACAGCTAACTATGGCTACACCTTC. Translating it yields CASRETGTANYGYTF.